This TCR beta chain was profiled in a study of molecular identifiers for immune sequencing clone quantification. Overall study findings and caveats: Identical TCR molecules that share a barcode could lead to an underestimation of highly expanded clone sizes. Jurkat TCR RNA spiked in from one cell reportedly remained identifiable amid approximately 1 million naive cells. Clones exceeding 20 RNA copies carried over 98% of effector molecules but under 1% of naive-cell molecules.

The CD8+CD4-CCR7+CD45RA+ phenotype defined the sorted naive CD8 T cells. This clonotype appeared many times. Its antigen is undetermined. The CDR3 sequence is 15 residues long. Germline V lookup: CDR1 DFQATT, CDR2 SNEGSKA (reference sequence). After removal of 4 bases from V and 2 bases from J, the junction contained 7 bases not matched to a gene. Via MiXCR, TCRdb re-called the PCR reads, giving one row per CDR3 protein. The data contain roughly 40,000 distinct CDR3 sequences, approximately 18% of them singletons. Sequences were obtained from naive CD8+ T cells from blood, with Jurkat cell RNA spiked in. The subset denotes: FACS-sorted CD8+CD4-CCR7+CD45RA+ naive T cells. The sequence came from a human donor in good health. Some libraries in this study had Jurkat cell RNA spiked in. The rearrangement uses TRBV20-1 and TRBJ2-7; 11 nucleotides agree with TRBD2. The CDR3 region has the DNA TGCAGTGCTACGCAACTAGCGGGAGTAACCTACGAGCAGTACTTC. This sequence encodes CSATQLAGVTYEQYF.